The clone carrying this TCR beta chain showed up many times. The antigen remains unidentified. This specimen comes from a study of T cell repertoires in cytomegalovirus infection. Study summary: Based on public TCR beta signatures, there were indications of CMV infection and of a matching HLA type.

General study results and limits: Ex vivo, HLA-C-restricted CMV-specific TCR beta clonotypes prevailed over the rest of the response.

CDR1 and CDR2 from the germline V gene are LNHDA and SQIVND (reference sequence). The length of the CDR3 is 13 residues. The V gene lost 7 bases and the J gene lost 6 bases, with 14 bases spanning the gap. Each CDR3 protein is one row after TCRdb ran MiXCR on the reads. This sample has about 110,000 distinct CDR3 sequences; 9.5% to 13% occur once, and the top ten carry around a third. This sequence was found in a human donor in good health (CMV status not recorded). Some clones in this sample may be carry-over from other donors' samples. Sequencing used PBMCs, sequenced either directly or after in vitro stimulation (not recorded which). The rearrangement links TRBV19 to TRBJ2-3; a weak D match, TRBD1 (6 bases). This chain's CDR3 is CASKGVQTDTQYF. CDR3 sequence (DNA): TGTGCCAGTAAGGGGGTTCAAACGGATACGCAGTATTTT.